This TCR beta chain was retrieved from a study of T cell responses to AZD1222 COVID-19 vaccine. Concerning this clone: Its antigen is unidentified.

The data were produced by immunoSEQ multiplex PCR, yet TCRdb's version contains in-frame clones alone and is incomplete. The sample consists of about 150,000 clones, roughly 90% of them appearing once. Study results and caveats: At baseline, seropositivity was found in only 5 to 7 AZD1222 recipients. Unmutated regions of variants are reportedly targeted by nearly half of spike-specific TCRs. Every sample of the repertoires postdated the peak T cell response.

The length of the CDR3 is 14 residues. The ends were cut back, 0 bases at V and 1 base at J, with 7 bases in the middle. Germline V gene data show CDR1 as SGHRS and CDR2 as YFSETQ. V and J are TRBV5-1 and TRBJ1-1; D is unclear. Sequencing used peripheral blood, obtained 28 days after the second AZD1222 dose. The receptor was isolated from an adult who received the AZD1222 COVID-19 vaccine. DNA for the CDR3: TGCGCCAGCAGCTTGGACCCAAAGAACACTGAAGCTTTCTTT. This translates into CASSLDPKNTEAFF.